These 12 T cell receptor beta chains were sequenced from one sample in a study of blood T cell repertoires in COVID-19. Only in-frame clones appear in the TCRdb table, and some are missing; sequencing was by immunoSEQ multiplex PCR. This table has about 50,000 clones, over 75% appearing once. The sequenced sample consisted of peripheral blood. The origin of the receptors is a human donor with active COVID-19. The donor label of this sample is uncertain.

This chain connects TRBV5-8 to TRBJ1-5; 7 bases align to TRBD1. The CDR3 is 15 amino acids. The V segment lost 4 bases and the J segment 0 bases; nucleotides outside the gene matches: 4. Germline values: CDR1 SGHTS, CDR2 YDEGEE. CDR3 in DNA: TGTGCCAGCAGCCGGACAGGAGATAGCAATCAGCCCCAGCATTTT. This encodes CASSRTGDSNQPQHF.

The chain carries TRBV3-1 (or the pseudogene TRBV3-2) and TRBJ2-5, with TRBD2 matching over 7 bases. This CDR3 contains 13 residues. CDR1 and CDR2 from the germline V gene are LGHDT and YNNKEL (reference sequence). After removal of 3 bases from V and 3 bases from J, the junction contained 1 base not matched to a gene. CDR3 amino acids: CASSQRGKETQYF. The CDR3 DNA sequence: TGTGCCAGCAGCCAGCGGGGGAAAGAGACCCAGTACTTC.

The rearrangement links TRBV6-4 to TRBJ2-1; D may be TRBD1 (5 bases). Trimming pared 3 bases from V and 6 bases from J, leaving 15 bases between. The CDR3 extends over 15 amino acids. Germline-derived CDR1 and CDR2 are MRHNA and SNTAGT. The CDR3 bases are TGTGCCAGCAGTGAGTCCCCCCAGGGCCCCAATGAGCAGTTCTTC. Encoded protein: CASSESPQGPNEQFF.

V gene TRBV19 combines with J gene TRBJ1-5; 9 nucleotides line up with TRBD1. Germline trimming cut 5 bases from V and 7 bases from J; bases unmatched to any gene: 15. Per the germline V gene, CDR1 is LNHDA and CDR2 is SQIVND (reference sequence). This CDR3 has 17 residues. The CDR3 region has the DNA TGTGCCAGTAGTCCCCGACAGGGGGAAGCATCAAGGCAGCCCCAGCATTTT. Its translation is CASSPRQGEASRQPQHF.

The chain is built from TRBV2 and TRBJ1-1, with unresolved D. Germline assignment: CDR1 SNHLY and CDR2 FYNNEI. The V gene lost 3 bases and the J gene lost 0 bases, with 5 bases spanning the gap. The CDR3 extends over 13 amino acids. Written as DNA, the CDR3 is TGTGCCAGCAGTGATCGGGTGAACACTGAAGCTTTCTTT. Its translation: CASSDRVNTEAFF.

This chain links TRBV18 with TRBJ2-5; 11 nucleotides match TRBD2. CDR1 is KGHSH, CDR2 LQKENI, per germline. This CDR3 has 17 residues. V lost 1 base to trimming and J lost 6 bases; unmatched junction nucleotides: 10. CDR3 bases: TGTGCCAGCTCACCACAACAGTCTAGCGGGGGGAGAAAGACCCAGTACTTC. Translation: CASSPQQSSGGRKTQYF.

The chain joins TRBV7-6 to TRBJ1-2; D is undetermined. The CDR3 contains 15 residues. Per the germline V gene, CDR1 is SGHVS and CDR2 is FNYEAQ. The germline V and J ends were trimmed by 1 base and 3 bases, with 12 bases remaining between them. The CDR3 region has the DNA TGTGCCAGCAGCTTAGGTCCGGGAACCTACTATGGCTACACCTTC. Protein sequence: CASSLGPGTYYGYTF.

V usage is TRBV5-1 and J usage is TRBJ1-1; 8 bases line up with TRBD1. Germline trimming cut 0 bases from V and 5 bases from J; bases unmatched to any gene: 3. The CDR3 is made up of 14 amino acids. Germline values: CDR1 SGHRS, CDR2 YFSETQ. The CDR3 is CASSLDRGKTEAFF. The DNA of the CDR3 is TGCGCCAGCAGCTTGGACAGGGGGAAGACTGAAGCTTTCTTT.

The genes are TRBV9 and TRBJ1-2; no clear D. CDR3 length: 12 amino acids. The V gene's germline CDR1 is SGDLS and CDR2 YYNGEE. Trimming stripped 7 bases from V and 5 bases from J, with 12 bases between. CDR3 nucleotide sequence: TGTGCCAGCGTAAAAAGCCCGTATGGCTACACCTTC. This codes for CASVKSPYGYTF.

Here the CDR3 DNA reads TGTGCCAGCAGCCCCTGGACAGGGAGTAATGAAAAACTGTTTTTT. Translation: CASSPWTGSNEKLFF. This chain uses TRBV5-4 with TRBJ1-4; 8 bases match TRBD1. The junction had 6 bases not matched to a gene; V was cut back by 4 bases and J by 4 bases. This CDR3 is 15 amino acids long. CDR1 and CDR2 from the germline V gene are SGHNT and YYREEE (reference sequence).

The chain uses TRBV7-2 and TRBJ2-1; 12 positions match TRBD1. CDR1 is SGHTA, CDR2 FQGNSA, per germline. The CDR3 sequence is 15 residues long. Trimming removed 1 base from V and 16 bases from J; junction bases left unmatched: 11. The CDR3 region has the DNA TGTGCCAGCAGCTTAGGCGGGACAGGGGGCGGTCAGTACTTCTTC. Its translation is CASSLGGTGGGQYFF.

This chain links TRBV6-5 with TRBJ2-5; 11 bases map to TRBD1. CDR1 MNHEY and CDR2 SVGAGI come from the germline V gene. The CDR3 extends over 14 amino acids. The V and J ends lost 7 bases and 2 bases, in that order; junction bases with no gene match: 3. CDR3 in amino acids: CASTRDRGQETQYF. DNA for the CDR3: TGTGCCAGCACCCGGGACAGGGGGCAAGAGACCCAGTACTTC.